Reported below is one TCR beta chain. This specimen comes from a study of blood T cell repertoires in COVID-19. Repertoires were generated with immunoSEQ multiplex PCR, while TCRdb's copy carries only in-frame clones and drops some. The table includes under 300,000 clones, approximately 87% detected once. CDR1 and CDR2 (germline): MGHRA, YSYEKL. The CDR3 runs to 15 residues. V gave up 1 base and J gave up 5 bases, with 9 bases separating them. This chain links TRBV4-1 with TRBJ1-6, with D possibly TRBD1 on 6 matching bases. What was sequenced was peripheral blood. This receptor was obtained from a man in his fifties or sixties with acute or convalescent COVID-19. As DNA, the CDR3 is TGCGCCAGCAGCCAAGTGTCAGGGGATAATTCACCCCTCCACTTT. This encodes CASSQVSGDNSPLHF.